The 30 T cell receptor beta chains in this list originate from one sample, sequenced in a study of vaccination and CD4 T cells after COVID-19. Cultured CD4+ T cell DNA was sequenced using the Oncomine TCR Beta short-read assay. TCRdb re-derived calls from the PCR reads in MiXCR, one entry per CDR3 protein. The repertoire holds 6,500 to 8,500 distinct CDR3 sequences, with about 74% as singletons. Treatment here: roughly 10-day PBMC culture with coronavirus spike peptide pools or control peptides (ViraFEST assay). No antigen has been identified for these receptors. What was sequenced was CD4+ T cells from blood, cultured in vitro. These receptors were taken from a human donor who had recovered from COVID-19.

In its sample, this clonotype is large (0.1 to 1%). The chain carries TRBV6-1 and TRBJ1-5; D gene ambiguous. This CDR3 is 14 amino acids long. In germline, CDR1 is MNHNS, CDR2 SASEGT. Trimming pared 3 bases from V and 9 bases from J, leaving 15 bases between. The CDR3, as DNA: TGTGCCAGCAGTGAGTTTACAGCGGATCGGCCCCAGCATTTT. It specifies CASSEFTADRPQHF.

By share of the sample, this clonotype is medium-sized (0.01 to 0.1%). The rearrangement links TRBV7-2 to TRBJ2-2; D is perhaps TRBD2 (6 bases). The CDR3 has 14 amino acids. Trimming shortened V by 5 bases and J by 8 bases, and 15 bases separated the two germline ends. Germline-derived CDR1 and CDR2 are SGHTA and FQGNSA. CDR3 residues: CASSIGTPRGELFF. The CDR3 coding sequence is TGTGCCAGCAGCATCGGGACTCCTCGAGGGGAGCTGTTTTTT.

V and J are TRBV24-1 and TRBJ2-2; D is uncertain. The germline V and J ends were trimmed by 6 bases and 8 bases, with 9 bases remaining between them. The CDR3 sequence is 12 residues long. Germline V gene data show CDR1 as KGHDR and CDR2 as SFDVKD. This CDR3 is CATSNPGGELFF. In nucleotides, the CDR3 is TGTGCCACCAGTAACCCTGGGGGGGAGCTGTTTTTT.

This clonotype was detected a few times. The V and J genes are TRBV19 and TRBJ1-5; D is perhaps TRBD1 (5 bases). Germline CDR1 LNHDA, CDR2 SQIVND (reference sequence). The CDR3 covers 15 residues. V dropped 3 bases and J dropped 2 bases, with 11 bases sitting between them. This chain's CDR3 is CASSMGREGNQPQHF. The CDR3 region has the DNA TGTGCCAGTAGTATGGGCAGGGAGGGCAATCAGCCCCAGCATTTT. The variable domain in full, completed from reference TRBV19 and TRBJ1-5, reads DGGITQSPKYLFRKEGQNVTLSCEQNLNHDAMYWYRQDPGQGLRLIYYSQIVNDFQKGDIAEGYSVSREKKESFPLTVTSAQKNPTAFYLCASSMGREGNQPQHFGDGTRLSIL.

V and J are TRBV25-1 and TRBJ1-5; D remains ambiguous. The CDR3 contains 15 residues. V gave up 7 bases and J gave up 4 bases, with 17 bases separating them. Germline V gene data show CDR1 as MGHDK and CDR2 as SYGVNS. This chain's CDR3 is CASTPGVVGNQPQHF. The CDR3 region has the DNA TGTGCCAGCACCCCTGGGGTGGTTGGGAATCAGCCCCAGCATTTT.

CDR3 coding DNA: TGTGCCAGCAGCTTATACAGGGGGGCAGAGACCCAGTACTTC. It codes for CASSLYRGAETQYF. V is TRBV11-3 and J is TRBJ2-5; 8 nucleotides match TRBD1. Per the germline V gene, CDR1 is SGHNT and CDR2 is YENEEA. Losses at the gene ends were 2 bases for V and 4 bases for J; bases not matched to a gene: 3. The CDR3 is made up of 14 amino acids. The full variable domain, in which reference TRBV11-3 and TRBJ2-5 provide the parts outside the CDR3, is EAGVVQSPRYKIIEKKQPVAFWCNPISGHNTLYWYLQNLGQGPELLIRYENEEAVDDSQLPKDRFSAERLKGVDSTLKIQPAELGDSAVYLCASSLYRGAETQYFGPGTRLLVL.

This chain links TRBV6-2 or TRBV6-3 with TRBJ2-1; D is ambiguous. The CDR3 consists of 12 residues. The germline V and J ends were trimmed by 2 bases and 13 bases, with 12 bases remaining between them. CDR1 and CDR2 (germline): MNHEY, SVGEGT. The CDR3 here is CASSYGPLGQFF. The CDR3 DNA reads TGTGCCAGCAGTTACGGCCCATTGGGACAGTTCTTC.

By frequency in the sample, this clonotype is medium-sized. The rearrangement links TRBV7-3 to TRBJ2-7; 7 bases line up with TRBD1. Trimming took 5 bases from V and 2 from J; bases not matched to a gene: 12. This CDR3 is built from 16 residues. Germline assignment: CDR1 SGHTA and CDR2 FQGTGA. CDR3 sequence: CASSHHTGQWAYEQYF. DNA for the CDR3: TGTGCCAGCAGCCACCACACGGGACAGTGGGCCTACGAGCAGTACTTC.

Judged by abundance, this clonotype is medium-sized. This chain connects TRBV20-1 to TRBJ2-7; 9 bases match TRBD1. The CDR3 runs 16 residues. With V trimmed by 0 bases and J by 1 base, 7 bases remained unmatched. CDR1 and CDR2 (germline): DFQATT, SNEGSKA (reference sequence). The CDR3 DNA is TGCAGTGCTAGAGATTTCGCAGGGACAGGGTCCTACGAGCAGTACTTC. This translates into CSARDFAGTGSYEQYF.

This clonotype is categorized as medium-sized. V gene TRBV19 combines with J gene TRBJ1-5; D gene ambiguous. Germline V gene sequence: CDR1 LNHDA, CDR2 SQIVND (reference sequence). The V end lost 7 bases, the J end lost 3 bases, and 10 bases lay between the germline ends. The CDR3 covers 13 residues. The CDR3 DNA sequence: TGTGCCAGTAAAGAATCTCACAATCAGCCCCAGCATTTT. As protein: CASKESHNQPQHF.

This clonotype is large. The chain uses TRBV6-4 and TRBJ2-1; no definite D call. The CDR3 covers 13 residues. Germline V CDR1 and CDR2: MRHNA, SNTAGT. V was clipped by 2 bases and J by 9 bases, with 11 bases between them. The CDR3 sequence: CASSDSRLSEQFF. The CDR3 DNA is TGTGCCAGCAGTGACAGTAGACTCAGTGAGCAGTTCTTC.

The rearrangement joins TRBV12-3 or TRBV12-4 to TRBJ2-5; perhaps TRBD2 as D (5 bases). CDR3 length: 16 residues. Trimming shortened V by 10 bases and J by 5 bases, and 26 bases separated the two germline ends. The CDR3 is CATLRLAGVGGETQYF. DNA for the CDR3: TGTGCCACCCTGCGGCTAGCTGGGGTCGGCGGGGAGACCCAGTACTTC.

The V and J genes are TRBV6-5 and TRBJ2-7, with 8 bases identical to TRBD1. The J segment lost 5 bases and the V segment lost 2 bases, leaving 8 bases of the junction unmatched. Germline CDR1 reads MNHEY; CDR2 reads SVGAGI. The CDR3 is 15 amino acids. CDR3 sequence (DNA): TGTGCCAGCAGTTACGCCGGACAGGGATTCAACGAGCAGTACTTC. This codes for CASSYAGQGFNEQYF.

The rearrangement joins TRBV20-1 to TRBJ1-5; D perhaps matches TRBD1 (6 bases). The germline V gene has CDR1 DFQATT and CDR2 SNEGSKA (reference sequence). The CDR3 is 14 residues long. Trimming pared 4 bases from V and 0 bases from J, leaving 10 bases between. CDR3: CSAIQGSSNQPQHF. CDR3 sequence (DNA): TGCAGTGCTATACAGGGTAGTAGCAATCAGCCCCAGCATTTT.

This clonotype was seen more than once but under ten times. The rearrangement links TRBV11-3 to TRBJ2-3; possible D gene TRBD2, 6 bases. The CDR3 sequence is 15 residues long. Per germline, CDR1 SGHNT and CDR2 YENEEA. Trimming removed 3 bases from V and 0 bases from J, with 10 bases in between. CDR3 coding DNA: TGTGCCAGCAGCTTGTCTAGCGATAGCACAGATACGCAGTATTTT. Its protein product is CASSLSSDSTDTQYF.

V gene TRBV7-6 combines with J gene TRBJ1-2; possibly TRBD1 for D (6 bases). The germline V and J ends were trimmed by 1 base and 7 bases, with 13 bases remaining between them. Per germline, CDR1 SGHVS and CDR2 FNYEAQ. The CDR3 covers 14 residues. This CDR3 is CASSLVPGASGYTF. In DNA, the CDR3 is TGTGCCAGCAGCTTAGTTCCAGGGGCCTCTGGCTACACCTTC.

V gene TRBV6-1 combines with J gene TRBJ2-1; possibly TRBD1 or TRBD2 for D (6 bases each). The germline CDR1 and CDR2 sequences are MNHNS and SASEGT. This CDR3 region has 14 residues. The V gene lost 6 bases and the J gene lost 2 bases, with 11 bases spanning the gap. The CDR3 here is CASRRGTPYNEQFF. The CDR3 bases are TGTGCCAGCAGACGGGGGACACCCTACAATGAGCAGTTCTTC.

The sample holds one count of this clonotype. At one of its ends the junction is not consistent with the germline gene, which may arise from a read error. This chain connects TRBV12-3 or TRBV12-4 to TRBJ1-2; 9 bases match TRBD1. The CDR3 is made up of 14 amino acids. The CDR3 spells CASSPPNRGLGYTF. Here the CDR3 DNA reads TGCGCCAGCAGTCCTCCTAACAGGGGGCTCGGCTACACCTTC.

The chain uses TRBV18 and TRBJ1-5, with D possibly being TRBD1 (5 bases). V was pared by 2 bases and J by 6 bases, with 11 bases between. Germline CDR1 and CDR2: KGHSH and LQKENI. The CDR3 length is 14 residues. CDR3 residues: CASSPGAPGQPQHF. DNA for the CDR3: TGTGCCAGCTCACCAGGGGCGCCGGGTCAGCCCCAGCATTTT.

The genes are TRBV20-1 and TRBJ2-5, with 14 positions matching TRBD2. CDR3 length: 14 amino acids. The junction had 7 bases not matched to a gene; V was cut back by 8 bases and J by 5 bases. Germline V CDR1 and CDR2: DFQATT, SNEGSKA (reference sequence). This CDR3 is CSSWTSGRQETQYF. The CDR3 DNA sequence: TGCAGTTCCTGGACTAGCGGGAGGCAGGAGACCCAGTACTTC.

The chain is built from TRBV7-2 and TRBJ2-2; the D gene is possibly TRBD2 (6 bases). The CDR3 spans 15 residues. V was clipped by 5 bases and J by 6 bases, with 16 bases between them. Germline V gene sequence: CDR1 SGHTA, CDR2 FQGNSA. CDR3 amino acids: CASSAGPGRSGELFF. The CDR3 region has the DNA TGTGCCAGCAGCGCGGGACCCGGTAGGTCCGGGGAGCTGTTTTTT. Full variable domain (rest looked up from reference TRBV7-2 and TRBJ2-2): GAGVSQSPSNKVTEKGKDVELRCDPISGHTALYWYRQSLGQGLEFLIYFQGNSAPDKSGLPSDRFSAERTGGSVSTLTIQRTQQEDSAVYLCASSAGPGRSGELFFGEGSRLTVL.

The chain carries TRBV11-3 and TRBJ2-7, with D perhaps matching TRBD2 (6 bases). Trimming left V 2 bases short and J 3 bases short, with 14 bases between. Germline V gives CDR1 SGHNT, CDR2 YENEEA. The length of the CDR3 is 15 residues. This CDR3 is CASSLRASDNYEQYF. The CDR3 nucleotides read TGTGCCAGCAGCTTAAGGGCTAGCGACAACTACGAGCAGTACTTC.

Only a few counts were recorded for this clonotype. The chain carries TRBV19 and TRBJ2-6, with D uncertain. Germline V gene sequence: CDR1 LNHDA, CDR2 SQIVND (reference sequence). Between the trimmed V and J ends, which lost 2 bases and 4 bases, there was a span of 6 bases. CDR3 length: 14 amino acids. The CDR3 loop is CASSINPGANVLTF. DNA of the CDR3: TGTGCCAGTAGTATAAACCCCGGGGCCAACGTCCTGACTTTC.

This chain joins TRBV4-1 and TRBJ1-5, with unresolved D. The CDR3 length is 15 residues. Trimming left V 2 bases short and J 2 bases short, with 10 bases between. Per the germline V gene, CDR1 is MGHRA and CDR2 is YSYEKL. CDR3 loop: CASSQLGQGNQPQHF. CDR3 nucleotide sequence: TGCGCCAGCAGCCAATTGGGTCAGGGCAATCAGCCCCAGCATTTT.

J is TRBJ1-1 and V is TRBV19; possibly TRBD1 for D (6 bases). The V end was cut by 3 bases, the J end by 4 bases, with 15 bases between. CDR3 length equals 15 residues. Germline V gene data show CDR1 as LNHDA and CDR2 as SQIVND (reference sequence). CDR3 in amino acids: CASSIDPGGRTEAFF. The CDR3 DNA follows: TGTGCCAGTAGTATCGATCCGGGGGGCCGCACTGAAGCTTTCTTT.

This chain joins TRBV9 and TRBJ2-1; no reliable D call. The CDR3 is 15 amino acids. Trimming removed 3 bases from V and 0 bases from J, with 10 bases in between. CDR1 is SGDLS, CDR2 YYNGEE, per germline. CDR3 protein: CASSASRSSYNEQFF. The CDR3 region has the DNA TGTGCCAGCAGCGCGTCGAGGAGCTCCTACAATGAGCAGTTCTTC.

The V and J genes are TRBV7-2 and TRBJ2-7; 9 bases are shared with TRBD2. The germline V gene encodes CDR1 SGHTA and CDR2 FQGNSA. CDR3 length: 15 residues. Trimming at V came to 3 bases and at J to 4 bases, leaving 7 bases not matched to a gene. The CDR3 DNA is TGTGCCAGCAGCTTCCAACTAGCGGGCGCTTACGAGCAGTACTTC. This gives the protein CASSFQLAGAYEQYF.

On this clonotype itself: This may be a read error, as it is one base from a much larger clone. The chain combines TRBV20-1 with TRBJ2-1; D not resolved. Germline loops: CDR1 DFQATT, CDR2 SNEGSKA (reference sequence). This CDR3 spans 14 amino acids. The chain's CDR3 is CSASIRPSHNEQFF. CDR3 nucleotides: TGCAGTGCTAGTATTCGGCCCTCCCACAATGAGCAGTTCTTC.

The chain carries TRBV4-3 and TRBJ2-1; 10 bases are a match to TRBD1. Germline V CDR1 and CDR2: LGHNA, YSLEER. Losses at the gene ends were 4 bases for V and 6 bases for J; bases not matched to a gene: 9. This CDR3 is 16 amino acids long. CDR3 loop: CASSRQGARVTNEQFF. In DNA form, the CDR3 reads TGCGCCAGCAGCCGACAGGGGGCGCGGGTGACCAATGAGCAGTTCTTC.

This chain connects TRBV6-1 to TRBJ1-1, with D possibly TRBD1 on 5 matching bases. CDR1 MNHNS and CDR2 SASEGT come from the germline V gene. This CDR3 has 13 residues. V was trimmed by 4 bases and J by 3 bases, leaving 9 bases between them. The DNA of the CDR3 is TGTGCCAGCAGTGCGGGGGGGTACACTGAAGCTTTCTTT. Protein sequence: CASSAGGYTEAFF.